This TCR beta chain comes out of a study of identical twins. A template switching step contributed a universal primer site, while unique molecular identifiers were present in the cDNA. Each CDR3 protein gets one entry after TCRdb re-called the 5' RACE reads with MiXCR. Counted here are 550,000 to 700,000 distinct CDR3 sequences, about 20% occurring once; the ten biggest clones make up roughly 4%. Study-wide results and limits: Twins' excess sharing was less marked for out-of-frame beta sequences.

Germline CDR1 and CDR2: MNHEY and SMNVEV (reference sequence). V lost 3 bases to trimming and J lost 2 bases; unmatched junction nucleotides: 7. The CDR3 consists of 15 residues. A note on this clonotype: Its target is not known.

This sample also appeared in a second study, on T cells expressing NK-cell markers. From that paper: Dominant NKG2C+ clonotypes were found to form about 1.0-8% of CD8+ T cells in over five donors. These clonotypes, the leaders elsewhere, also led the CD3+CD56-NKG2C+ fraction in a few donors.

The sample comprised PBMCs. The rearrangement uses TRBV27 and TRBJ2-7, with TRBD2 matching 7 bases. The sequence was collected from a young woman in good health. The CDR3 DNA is TGTGCCAGCAGTTTGCTTCTAGCGGTCCCCTACGAGCAGTACTTC. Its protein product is CASSLLLAVPYEQYF.